This T cell receptor (beta chain) was captured by sequencing in a study of blood T cells in healthy people across ages. A second PCR of roughly 7 to 11 cycles used a sample-barcoded 5' primer and a J-beta primer mix. TCRdb analysed the 5' RACE reads with MiXCR anew, one entry per CDR3 protein. The repertoire holds around 900,000 distinct CDR3 sequences, with roughly half as singletons. The CDR3 runs to 13 residues. In germline, CDR1 is DFQATT, CDR2 SNEGSKA (reference sequence). Peripheral blood from each donor was collected in a volume of 9.5 to 10 milliliters. Each sample provided at least 6 micrograms of extracted total RNA. As for this clonotype: The junction departs from germline at one end; a sequencing error may be responsible.

J is TRBJ2-7 and V is TRBV20-1, with D maybe TRBD2 (6 bases). Sequenced sample: blood. The TCR originated in an older woman in good health. CDR3 DNA sequence: TGCAGTGGCCGACACCGGGGGACCTACGAGCGGTACTTC. This gives the protein CSGRHRGTYERYF.